This TCR beta chain derives from a study of blood T cell repertoires in COVID-19. The authors' processing: Amplification of reference gene primers was used by the study to estimate nucleated cell counts. Sequencing used immunoSEQ multiplex PCR; TCRdb keeps in-frame clones, though not all of them. V, J and clone size reflect that table, while D and trimming were determined from the DNA. The sample records 90,000 to 100,000 clones, about 80% being singletons. The sequence derives from a man in his 70s with active or convalescent COVID-19. Sequenced input: peripheral blood.

This CDR3 reads CASSQDDVDRGRRVNTEAFF. The CDR3 bases are TGCGCCAGCAGCCAAGATGACGTGGACAGGGGGCGCAGGGTGAACACTGAAGCTTTCTTT. The chain has TRBV4-3 and TRBJ1-1, with 11 bases matching TRBD1. There are 20 residues in the CDR3. From germline, CDR1 is LGHNA and CDR2 YSLEER. V shed 0 bases and J 0 bases; nucleotides not matched to a gene: 12.